Below, 18 T cell receptor beta chains from the same sample are listed, as sequenced in a study of vaccination effects on CD4 cells after COVID-19. These TCRs' antigens remain unknown. Data came from immunoSEQ multiplex PCR; TCRdb stores just in-frame clones and leaves some out. The repertoire consists of fewer than 80,000 clones, with about 67% occurring once and the leading ten covering roughly 1.6%. Sequencing followed a ViraFEST assay step that expanded antigen-specific CD4+ T cells with viral peptide pools. Subsequent to approximately 11 days of culture, CD4+ T cells were isolated. It was two doses of either the BNT162b2 or mRNA-1273 vaccine that participants received. This sample comprised CD4+ T cells from PBMCs cultured with HCoV-229E spike peptides, obtained after COVID-19 vaccination. The receptors originated from a human donor who received a COVID-19 vaccine.

This chain uses TRBV18 with TRBJ1-2, with 10 positions matching TRBD1. This CDR3 has 13 amino acids. V was pared by 9 bases and J by 5 bases, with 6 bases of the junction left unmatched. CDR1 and CDR2 from the germline V gene are KGHSH and LQKENI. Here the CDR3 DNA reads TGTGCCAGTGTGACAGGGGGCGATTATGGCTACACCTTC. This translates into CASVTGGDYGYTF.

The rearrangement uses TRBV6-2 or TRBV6-3 and TRBJ1-4; 7 bases fit TRBD1. Germline assignment: CDR1 MNHEY and CDR2 SVGEGT. CDR3 size: 13 residues. Trimming took 0 bases from V and 17 from J; bases not matched to a gene: 9. CDR3 bases: TGTGCCAGCAGTTACTCCGGGACAGAGAGGAGTTTTTTT. This encodes CASSYSGTERSFF.

The chain combines TRBV5-1 with TRBJ2-2, with TRBD2 as a possible D gene (6 bases). Germline V gene sequence: CDR1 SGHRS, CDR2 YFSETQ. The CDR3 length is 15 residues. V shed 2 bases and J shed 1 base, with 9 bases lying between them. The CDR3 protein is CASSLWGENTGELFF. CDR3 nucleotides: TGCGCCAGCAGCTTATGGGGGGAGAACACCGGGGAGCTGTTTTTT.

The V and J genes are TRBV6-5 and TRBJ2-5; perhaps TRBD2 as D (7 bases). The V and J ends lost 4 bases and 4 bases respectively, with 16 bases between them. This CDR3 spans 15 amino acids. The germline CDR1 and CDR2 sequences are MNHEY and SVGAGI. CDR3 nucleotide sequence: TGTGCCAGCAGTTGGTCTGGGCGGGGGCTAGAGACCCAGTACTTC. Its translation is CASSWSGRGLETQYF.

The V call is TRBV9, the J call TRBJ2-3, with 12 bases aligning to TRBD2. The CDR3 length is 16 residues. With 2 bases clipped from V and 5 bases from J, the junction kept 6 bases outside the gene matches. Germline CDR1 reads SGDLS; CDR2 reads YYNGEE. In nucleotides, the CDR3 is TGTGCCAGCAGCGTCACACTAGCGGGGGGCGGAGATACGCAGTATTTT. Encoded protein: CASSVTLAGGGDTQYF.

This rearrangement joins TRBV20-1 to TRBJ2-3, with D hard to call. Germline CDR1 is DFQATT and CDR2 is SNEGSKA (reference sequence). V was shortened by 3 bases and J by 2 bases, with 9 bases between the two germline ends. There are 13 residues in the CDR3. In nucleotides, the CDR3 is TGCAGTGCTAGTGATAGGGACACAGATACGCAGTATTTT. Its translation: CSASDRDTDTQYF.

As DNA, the CDR3 is TGTGCCAGCAGCTTGCCCGGGGCAGGGGTAAGTGAGCAGTTCTTC. It codes for CASSLPGAGVSEQFF. This rearrangement joins TRBV7-9 to TRBJ2-1; a possible D gene is TRBD1 (6 bases). The CDR3 extends over 15 amino acids. The germline gives CDR1 SEHNR, CDR2 FQNEAQ (reference sequence). Trimming removed 3 bases at V and 9 bases at J, with 18 bases between.

The chain employs TRBV10-1 and TRBJ2-1; D may match TRBD1 or TRBD2 (5 bases each). The CDR3 totals 12 residues. Germline lookup yields CDR1 WNHNN and CDR2 SYGVQD (reference sequence). Trimming shortened V by 7 bases and J by 8 bases, and 12 bases separated the two germline ends. The CDR3 DNA reads as TGCGCCAGCAACGGTCCGGGGCATGAGCAGTTCTTC. Its protein is CASNGPGHEQFF.

The chain uses TRBV19 and TRBJ1-1, with D perhaps matching TRBD1 (5 bases). There are 13 residues in the CDR3. Germline V CDR1 and CDR2: LNHDA, SQIVND (reference sequence). V gave up 7 bases and J gave up 5 bases, with 14 bases separating them. The CDR3 region is CASTPEGLTEAFF. As DNA, the CDR3 is TGTGCCAGTACCCCGGAGGGGTTGACTGAAGCTTTCTTT.

The gene calls are TRBV6-4 and TRBJ2-5; 7 bases align to TRBD2. The germline V gene encodes CDR1 MRHNA and CDR2 SNTAGT. CDR3 length: 14 residues. J gave up 3 bases and V 6 bases, and 7 bases lay outside the gene matches. DNA for the CDR3: TGTGCCAGCAGGCGCCCGGGAGGTGAAGAGACCCAGTACTTC. It translates to CASRRPGGEETQYF.

The V gene is TRBV5-1, the J gene TRBJ2-3, with 10 bases matching TRBD2. V lost 0 bases to trimming and J lost 0 bases; unmatched junction nucleotides: 10. CDR3 length: 19 residues. Germline CDR1 SGHRS, CDR2 YFSETQ. The CDR3 loop is CASSLDRAGGTLSTDTQYF. CDR3 DNA sequence: TGCGCCAGCAGCTTGGATCGAGCGGGGGGGACCCTCAGCACAGATACGCAGTATTTT.

This clone was observed a handful of times. This rearrangement joins TRBV2 to TRBJ2-7, with 8 positions matching TRBD1. J gave up 2 bases and V 4 bases, and 4 bases lay outside the gene matches. CDR3 length: 14 residues. Looked up from germline, CDR1 is SNHLY and CDR2 is FYNNEI. CDR3 loop: CASSGQGSTYEQYV. The DNA of the CDR3 is TGTGCCAGCAGTGGACAGGGGAGTACCTACGAGCAGTACGTC.

V usage is TRBV10-3 and J usage is TRBJ2-5; D remains ambiguous. Germline CDR1 and CDR2: ENHRY and SYGVKD. This CDR3 has 16 amino acids. The V gene lost 2 bases and the J gene lost 0 bases, with 13 bases spanning the gap. The CDR3: CAISEPPWADQETQYF. CDR3 nucleotides: TGTGCCATCAGTGAGCCCCCCTGGGCAGACCAAGAGACCCAGTACTTC.

The chain recombines TRBV5-1 with TRBJ2-1; no firm D call. CDR3 size: 15 residues. Trimming took 4 bases from V and 7 from J, leaving 18 bases between them. The V gene's germline CDR1 is SGHRS and CDR2 YFSETQ. The CDR3 here is CASSTTTDRRNEQFF. The DNA of the CDR3 is TGCGCCAGCAGCACCACTACCGACCGTAGGAATGAGCAGTTCTTC.

This chain uses TRBV2 with TRBJ2-5, with D perhaps assigned TRBD1 or TRBD2 (7 bases each). CDR3 size: 13 residues. Germline values: CDR1 SNHLY, CDR2 FYNNEI. V shed 4 bases and J shed 4 bases, with 10 bases lying between them. The CDR3 sequence: CASSAGGGETQYF. DNA for the CDR3: TGTGCCAGCAGTGCAGGGGGGGGAGAGACCCAGTACTTC. Together with reference TRBV2 and TRBJ2-5, the CDR3 gives the full variable domain: EPEVTQTPSHQVTQMGQEVILRCVPISNHLYFYWYRQILGQKVEFLVSFYNNEISEKSEIFDDQFSVERPDGSNFTLKIRSTKLEDSAMYFCASSAGGGETQYFGPGTRLLVL.

V is TRBV6-5 and J is TRBJ2-7, with D unclear. The CDR3 extends over 14 amino acids. The germline V and J ends were trimmed by 6 bases and 2 bases, with 14 bases remaining between them. Per the germline V gene, CDR1 is MNHEY and CDR2 is SVGAGI. In DNA, the CDR3 is TGTGCCAGCAGCGTCAGCCACGGACCCTACGAGCAGTACGTC. Residues: CASSVSHGPYEQYV.

This clone was seen a handful of times. The rearrangement joins TRBV3-1 (or the pseudogene TRBV3-2) to TRBJ1-2; D unclear. The CDR3 has 14 amino acids. Trimming took off 1 base at V and 2 bases at J, with 8 bases between the two ends. Germline V gene sequence: CDR1 LGHDT, CDR2 YNNKEL (reference sequence). DNA for the CDR3: TGTGCCAGCAGCCAAGGAAGCGCGAACTATGGCTACACCTTC. This encodes CASSQGSANYGYTF.

The rearrangement joins TRBV3-1 (or the pseudogene TRBV3-2) to TRBJ2-5, with a weak D call TRBD1 (5 bases). Per germline, CDR1 LGHDT and CDR2 YNNKEL (reference sequence). The CDR3 extends over 17 amino acids. Trimming took off 2 bases at V and 5 bases at J, with 21 bases between the two ends. The CDR3 DNA reads TGTGCCAGCAGCCAACTACAGTTAGTGGGGCTCCGGGAGACCCAGTACTTC. This encodes CASSQLQLVGLRETQYF.